The TCR beta chain described here comes from a study of HIV-infected patients and healthy controls. All unsorted peripheral T cells were captured because whole blood was used without fractionation. This clonotype was detected ten times or more. cDNA was made from roughly 470 ng RNA using alpha and beta constant primers. Separate chain-specific third strand synthesis with multiplexing indices produced the alpha and beta libraries. Via MiXCR, TCRdb re-called the 5' RACE reads, giving one row per CDR3 protein. The table lists some 20,000 distinct CDR3 sequences, roughly an eighth of them singletons. The V and J ends lost 3 bases and 0 bases respectively, with 9 bases between them. The CDR3 is made up of 15 amino acids. CDR1 is ENHRY, CDR2 SYGVKD, per germline.

Specimen: blood. This TCR was recovered from an adult in good health. The rearrangement joins TRBV10-3 to TRBJ1-3; D is ambiguous. In nucleotides, the CDR3 is TGTGCCATCAGTGATTGGCACACCTCTGGAAACACCATATATTTT. The encoded protein is CAISDWHTSGNTIYF.